The clone carrying this TCR beta chain was detected once. Trimming took 7 bases from V and 0 from J, leaving 10 bases between them. The CDR3 is made up of 14 amino acids. CDR1 and CDR2 from the germline V gene are MDHEN and SYDVKM. Only in-frame clones appear in the TCRdb table, and some are missing; sequencing was by immunoSEQ multiplex PCR. The repertoire holds hundreds of thousands of clones, with around 87% as singletons. This entry belongs to a study of shared T cell receptors in the human thymus. This sample also belongs to another study, concerning human thymus T cells.

Material: thymocytes. This receptor was obtained from a boy under three years old with a congenital heart defect. V gene TRBV28 combines with J gene TRBJ1-5, with D unclear. The CDR3 bases are TGTGCCAGCAAAACGGGGTATAGCAATCAGCCCCAGCATTTT. It translates to CASKTGYSNQPQHF.